This T cell receptor beta chain was sequenced during a study of cytomegalovirus exposure and HLA in healthy donors (dated by TCRdb to the late 2010s). For context, the study as a whole: An earlier analysis of approximately 550 of the donors reported 276 Gb of sequence data and some 100 million unique TCR beta sequences from around 200 million T cells. In an earlier analysis of a few hundred of the donors, high-throughput TCR beta sequencing was used to judge whether each TCR beta V gene segment behaved as functional or pseudogenic. Rather than using new phenotypic data, the later analysis identified candidate immune exposures from TCR beta sequences and from how often those sequences occurred across donors. The aim of the study was to test whether cataloging public T cell receptors could identify signatures of past pathogen exposure. Among about 360 genotyped donors of the cohort, an average of about 240,000 unique TCR beta nucleotide sequences were sequenced per donor, roughly 20% of them non-productive. Donor age, sex, ethnicity and CMV serostatus were compiled together with the repertoire data. Typing coverage differed by locus: A, B, C, DRB1 and DQB1 were typed in roughly 620-630 donors, DQA1 in roughly 500, DPA1 in some 600, and DPB1 in just under 490. Besides the first cohort of around 700 subjects, a separate validation cohort made up of 120 different subjects was used. A later analysis re-examined previously published TCR beta repertoires from more than 650 donors and added high-resolution HLA genotyping to investigate patterns of TCR occurrence. The study used immunosequencing to profile the T cell repertoires of approximately 630 subjects and linked those repertoires to cytomegalovirus serostatus. About 280 gigabases of sequencing data and tens of millions of unique TCR sequences were included in an early release covering over 600 HLA-typed donors. A later genetic analysis took genome-wide SNP genotypes for about three fifths of the 666 donors and used that subset as a discovery cohort. To predict cytomegalovirus infection status, the study combined high-throughput TCR immunosequencing, statistical association of individual TCRs with disease status, and machine learning. Four or five DR-DQ haplotypes were handled as single units for association and clustering, since linkage in the cohort was strong. HLA typing covered class I and class II loci at four-digit resolution. Every repertoire in the discovery cohort had been generated on one and the same sequencing platform. Of the approximately 400 genotyped donors, approximately 83% fell in the genetic ancestry cluster associated with self-reported Caucasian donors. Beyond this particular receptor, the publication reports: In a later analysis, most CMV-associated TCR beta chains were found to appear HLA-restricted, with HLA associations seemingly driven largely by CMV exposure. Only TCR beta chains were sequenced in this cohort, and the absence of alpha or paired-chain data limited detectable features. The authors suggested that the approach could potentially be generalized to other disease states and immunological phenotypes. A cluster of highly shared sequence variants was judged likely to be a technical artifact of the sequencing pipeline. A few of the identified cytomegalovirus-associated TCR beta chains were confirmed in vitro to be specific for cytomegalovirus antigens. In the study, 150 to 200 TCR beta chains were listed as associated with cytomegalovirus. A further reported finding was that TCR beta sequences accurately predicted the HLA-A and HLA-B alleles for most subjects in the first cohort. In a later genetic analysis, fewer N-insertions in productive TCRs were reported among donors in an Asian-associated ancestry cluster than the approximately 670-donor mean. A later genetic analysis associated a missense DCLRE1C variant with V-gene and J-gene trimming of TCR beta chains, and an independent cohort replicated the association. CMV serostatus was the only immune exposure information available for the cohort. HLA typing was unavailable for some donors at each locus, so association tests used only the typed subset. According to a later analysis, TCR association rates differed among HLA loci, with DRB1 alleles showing the most associated TCRs and HLA-C alleles showing the fewest. Because counts were too low, seventeen rarely observed V segments, including chromosome 9 orphons, were left out of the earlier analysis of approximately 500 of the donors. A later analysis reported that several top co-occurrence clusters appeared linked to parvovirus B19, influenza, CMV and Epstein-Barr virus. In both the original and validation cohorts, the classifier was reported to diagnose cytomegalovirus status with high specificity and sensitivity. In a later analysis, HLA-associated TCR beta chains were found to be more clonally expanded and to have lower generation probabilities than equally common non-associated chains. Strong co-occurrence of HLA alleles, especially DR and DQ, made assigning TCR associations to individual alleles difficult. Sequencing depth was assumed to be roughly uniform across donors in the presence/absence analyses, though that assumption may not hold. In a later analysis, about 17,000 TCR beta sequences were associated with specific HLA alleles at a false discovery rate of 0.05. Some IMGT-functional V segments, including TRBV6-2 and TRBV6-3, could not be told apart with the 87-base-pair reads, so those segments were excluded. Correlated functional status among segregating V segments might reflect linkage disequilibrium, but an unknown experimental factor could not be ruled out. Across donors, most TCR sequences were observed very rarely, whereas some public TCRs were present in many individuals. Broadly in line with IMGT annotations, most TCR beta V segments showed up in productive rearrangements about 87% or about 30% of the time in an earlier analysis of 450 to 600 of the donors.

In total, 630 or so healthy bone marrow donors made up the cohort. At the time of sampling, all cohort members were nominally healthy, though unrecorded immune exposures were likely present. The donor tested CMV seronegative, placing the donor among the roughly 400 seronegative members of the cohort. Each donor provided a peripheral blood sample, and peripheral blood mononuclear cells were used for TCR beta sequencing. Genomic DNA was extracted from the blood cell samples with the Qiagen DNeasy Blood Extraction Kit. The CDR3 holds 14 amino acids from the cysteine to the phenylalanine. Only the CDR3 part of the read is kept: 42 bases, read in frame from the first base. After removal of 2 bases from V and 5 bases from J, the junction retains 6 bases not matched to a gene. Looking up the germline V gene (reference sequence) yields CDR1 GTSNPN and CDR2 SVGIG. The protocol used for the library was the immunoSEQ multiplex PCR assay. The multiplex PCR relied on a mix of 60 forward primers for TCR Vbeta segments and 13 reverse primers for TCR Jbeta segments. The CDR3 region of rearranged TCR beta genes was amplified from genomic DNA with a multiplex PCR assay. The Illumina HiSeq System was used to sequence the amplified TCR beta libraries as 87-base-pair reads. As for the authors' bioinformatics: A later analysis tallied tens of millions of unique TCR beta chains across the 640 or so repertoires, and approximately 12 million of those chains were shared by two or more donors. To remove PCR and sequencing errors, raw reads were error-corrected and collapsed into unique sequences using a nearest-neighbor algorithm that merged closely related sequences. V, D and J gene segments were assigned by aligning CDR3 sequences to IMGT reference sequences. For a sequence to be retained, at least a six-nucleotide match to both a V gene segment and a J gene segment was required. Rearrangements were called productive when the CDR3 lacked stop codons and stayed in frame with V and J; all others were non-productive. Following IMGT convention, CDR3 was defined as the stretch from the second conserved V-encoded cysteine up to the conserved J-encoded phenylalanine. The earlier analysis of 500 to 750 of the donors excluded any sequence lacking an unambiguous match to a single V gene segment. An earlier analysis of 500 to 700 of the donors classified V segments as functional when productive rearrangements were above 56.7% and as segregating when the standard deviation between donors was above 5%. A statistical classification framework was developed to diagnose cytomegalovirus status using the catalog of TCR beta chain sequences. A later analysis assigned V and J genes by comparing TCR nucleotide sequences with IMGT/GENE-DB human TR gene sequences. A later analysis assigned CDR3 sequences and most-parsimonious VDJ recombination scenarios with the TCRdist pipeline. A later analysis defined each TCR beta chain by its CDR3 amino acid sequence plus V-gene family, and excluded reads lacking a unique V-gene family. To address suspected cross-contamination and a sequencing artifact, a later analysis removed roughly 580 highly shared, low-generation-probability nucleotide sequences. In a later analysis, a clonal expansion index was calculated for each public chain from normalized within-repertoire ranks of inferred template counts. In a later analysis, generation probabilities were computed with a VDJ recombination model fitted to out-of-frame rearrangements, and the resulting probabilities were checked against IGoR. A later analysis scored TCR-TCR, TCR-HLA and TCR-CMV co-occurrence with hypergeometric tests, applying a repertoire-size bias correction to TCR pairs. False discovery rates were estimated in a later analysis by permuting HLA or CMV assignments 20 times. In a later analysis, co-occurring TCRs were grouped using DBSCAN, with TCRdist sequence similarity added in when clustering inside HLA-allele-positive subsets. Repertoires with fewer than 30,000 or more than 120,000 public chains, plus five repertoires with anomalous nucleotide sharing, were excluded from co-occurrence clustering. Entries here come from immuneACCESS through TCRdb and include only in-frame sequences with V and J called. Some clones fail to appear in such tables; in the studies checked, an unresolved V gene covers under half of the shortfall, and the cause of the remainder is unknown. V and J calls and clone size are those listed in that table; D and trimming were worked out from the DNA. This sample holds about 200,000 clones; around 80% were observed only once. Together, the top ten hold 1.5% to 2% of the sample.

In this sample, this clone turned up once. Its antigen target is currently unknown. Per-nucleotide qualities are absent, and no much larger clonotype sits a single base away. The chain couples TRBV30 to TRBJ2-1, with 7 middle bases fitting TRBD2. This sequence was found in a man over 45 in good health and CMV-seronegative. Sequenced: PBMCs. Here is the DNA: TGTGCCTGGAGTACTAGCGTGGGAAACAATGAGCAGTTCTTC. This translates into CAWSTSVGNNEQFF.